The sequence of this T cell receptor (beta chain) was determined in a study of OX40 agonist ivuxolimab in advanced cancers. The V gene lost 0 bases and the J gene lost 13 bases, with 14 bases spanning the gap. This CDR3 has 13 amino acids. The V gene's germline CDR1 is SGHRS and CDR2 YFSETQ. The assay was immunoSEQ multiplex PCR, and TCRdb's table has in-frame clones only and misses some. Among 130,000 or so clones listed, approximately 94% were seen once. The sample consisted of CD4+ or CD8+ T cells sorted from blood, taken in a trial of the OX40 agonist ivuxolimab. The receptor comes from an adult with an advanced solid tumor such as melanoma, head and neck, liver or kidney cancer. This chain uses TRBV5-1 with TRBJ2-1; D perhaps matches TRBD2 (5 bases). CDR3 sequence (DNA): TGCGCCAGCAGCTTGGCCCCACTAGAAGATCAGTTCTTC. Encoded protein: CASSLAPLEDQFF.